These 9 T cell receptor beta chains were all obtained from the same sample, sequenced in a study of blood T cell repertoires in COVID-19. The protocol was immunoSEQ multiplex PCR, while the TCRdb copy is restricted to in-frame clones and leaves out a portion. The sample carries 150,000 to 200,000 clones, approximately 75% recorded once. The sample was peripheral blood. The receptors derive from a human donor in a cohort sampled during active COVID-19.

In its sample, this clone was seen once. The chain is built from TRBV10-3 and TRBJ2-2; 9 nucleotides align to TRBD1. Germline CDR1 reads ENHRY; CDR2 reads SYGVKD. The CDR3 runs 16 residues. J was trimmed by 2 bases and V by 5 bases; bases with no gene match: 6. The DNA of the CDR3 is TGTGCCATCAGTAACACAGGGGGCGCAAACACCGGGGAGCTGTTTTTT. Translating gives CAISNTGGANTGELFF.

CDR3 coding DNA: TGTGCCAGCAAACTATTGGCCAGAGTCGACGAGCAGTACTTC. Protein sequence: CASKLLARVDEQYF. This chain connects TRBV2 to TRBJ2-7; D gene uncertain. The CDR3 totals 14 residues. Germline assignment: CDR1 SNHLY and CDR2 FYNNEI. V was pared by 7 bases and J by 5 bases, with 18 bases between.

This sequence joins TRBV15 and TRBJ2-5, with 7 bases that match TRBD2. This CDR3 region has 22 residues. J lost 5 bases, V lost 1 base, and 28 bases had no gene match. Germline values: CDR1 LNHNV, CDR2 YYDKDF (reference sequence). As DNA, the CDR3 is TGTGCCACCAGCAGAGTTCGATTTAGTGTGACTAGCTATGTCCTCTCCGGGGAGACCCAGTACTTC. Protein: CATSRVRFSVTSYVLSGETQYF.

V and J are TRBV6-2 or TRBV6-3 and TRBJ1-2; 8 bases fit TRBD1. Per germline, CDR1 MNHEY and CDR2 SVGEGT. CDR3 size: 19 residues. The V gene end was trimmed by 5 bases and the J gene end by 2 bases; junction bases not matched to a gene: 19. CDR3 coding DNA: TGTGCCAGCAGTCGCCTCCCGGGACAGGATTCTTTTAGAAACTATGGCTACACCTTC. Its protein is CASSRLPGQDSFRNYGYTF.

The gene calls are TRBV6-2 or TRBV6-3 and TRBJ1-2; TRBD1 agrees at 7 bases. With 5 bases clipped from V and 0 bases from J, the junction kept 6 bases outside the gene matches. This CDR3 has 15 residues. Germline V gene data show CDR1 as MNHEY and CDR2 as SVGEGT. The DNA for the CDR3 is TGTGCCAGCAGTCTTCGAGGGGGCTCTAACTATGGCTACACCTTC. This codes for CASSLRGGSNYGYTF.

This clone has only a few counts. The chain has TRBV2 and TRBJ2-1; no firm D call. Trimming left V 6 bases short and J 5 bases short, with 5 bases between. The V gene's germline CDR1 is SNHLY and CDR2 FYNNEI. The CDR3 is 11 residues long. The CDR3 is CASSPNNEQFF. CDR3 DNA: TGTGCCAGCAGCCCAAACAATGAGCAGTTCTTC.

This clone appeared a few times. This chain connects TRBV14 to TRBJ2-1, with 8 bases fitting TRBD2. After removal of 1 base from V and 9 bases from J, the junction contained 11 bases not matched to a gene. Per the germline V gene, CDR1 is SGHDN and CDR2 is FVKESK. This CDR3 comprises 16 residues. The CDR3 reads CASSQAPGRAIVEQFF. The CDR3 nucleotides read TGTGCCAGCAGCCAAGCTCCCGGGAGGGCGATTGTTGAGCAGTTCTTC.

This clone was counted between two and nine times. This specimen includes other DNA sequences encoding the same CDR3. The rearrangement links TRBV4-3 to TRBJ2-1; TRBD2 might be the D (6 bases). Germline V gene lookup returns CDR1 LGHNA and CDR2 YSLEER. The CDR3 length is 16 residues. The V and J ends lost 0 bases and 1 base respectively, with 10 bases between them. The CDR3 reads CASSQDFGGSYNEQFF. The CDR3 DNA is TGCGCCAGCAGCCAAGACTTTGGGGGGTCCTACAATGAGCAGTTCTTC.

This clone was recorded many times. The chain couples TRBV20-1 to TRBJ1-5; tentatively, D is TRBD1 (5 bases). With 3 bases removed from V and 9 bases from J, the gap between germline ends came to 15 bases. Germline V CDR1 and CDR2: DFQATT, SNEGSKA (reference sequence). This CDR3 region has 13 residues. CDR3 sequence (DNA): TGCAGTGCTAGTGGGGCCGTTATCACGCCCCAGCATTTT. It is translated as CSASGAVITPQHF.